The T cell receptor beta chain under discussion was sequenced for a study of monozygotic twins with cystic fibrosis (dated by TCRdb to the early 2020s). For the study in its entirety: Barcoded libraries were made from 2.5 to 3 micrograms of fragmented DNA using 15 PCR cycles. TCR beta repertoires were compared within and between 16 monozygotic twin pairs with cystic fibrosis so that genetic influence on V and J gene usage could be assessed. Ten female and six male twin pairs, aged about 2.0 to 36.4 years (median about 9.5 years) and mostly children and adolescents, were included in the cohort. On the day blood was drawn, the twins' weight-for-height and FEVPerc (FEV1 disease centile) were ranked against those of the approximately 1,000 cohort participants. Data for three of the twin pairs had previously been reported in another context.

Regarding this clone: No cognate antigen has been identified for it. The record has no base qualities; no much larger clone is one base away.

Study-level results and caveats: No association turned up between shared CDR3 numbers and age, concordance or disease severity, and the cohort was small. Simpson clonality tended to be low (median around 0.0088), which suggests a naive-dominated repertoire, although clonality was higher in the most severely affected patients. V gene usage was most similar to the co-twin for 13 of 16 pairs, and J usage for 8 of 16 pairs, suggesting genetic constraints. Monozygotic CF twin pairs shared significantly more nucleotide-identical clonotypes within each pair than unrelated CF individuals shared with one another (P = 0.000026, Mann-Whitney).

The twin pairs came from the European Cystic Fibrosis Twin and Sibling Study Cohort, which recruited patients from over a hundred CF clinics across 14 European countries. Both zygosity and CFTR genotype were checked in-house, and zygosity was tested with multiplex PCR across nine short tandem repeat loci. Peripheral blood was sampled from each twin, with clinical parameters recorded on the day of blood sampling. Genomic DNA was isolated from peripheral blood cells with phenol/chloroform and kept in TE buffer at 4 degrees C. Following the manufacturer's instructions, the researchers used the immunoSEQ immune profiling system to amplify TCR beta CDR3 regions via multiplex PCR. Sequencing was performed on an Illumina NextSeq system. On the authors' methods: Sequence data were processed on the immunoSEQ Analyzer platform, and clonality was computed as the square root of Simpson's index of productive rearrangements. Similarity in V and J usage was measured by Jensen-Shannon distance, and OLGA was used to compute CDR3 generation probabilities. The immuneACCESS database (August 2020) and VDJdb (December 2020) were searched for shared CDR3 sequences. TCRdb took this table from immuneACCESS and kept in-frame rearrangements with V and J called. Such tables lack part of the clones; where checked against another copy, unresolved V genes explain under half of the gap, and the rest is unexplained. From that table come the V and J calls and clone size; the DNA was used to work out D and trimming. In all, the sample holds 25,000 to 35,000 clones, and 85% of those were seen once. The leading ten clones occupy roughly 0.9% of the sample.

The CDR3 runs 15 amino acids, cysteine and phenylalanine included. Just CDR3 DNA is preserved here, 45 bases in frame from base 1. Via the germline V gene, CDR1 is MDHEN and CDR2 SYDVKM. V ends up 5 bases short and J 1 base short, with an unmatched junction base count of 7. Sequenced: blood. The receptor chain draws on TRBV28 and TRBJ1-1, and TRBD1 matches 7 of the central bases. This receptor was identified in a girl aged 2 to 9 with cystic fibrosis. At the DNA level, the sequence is TGTGCCAGCAGTGGCACCGGGACAGAGAACACTGAAGCTTTCTTT. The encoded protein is CASSGTGTENTEAFF.